This T cell receptor (beta chain) originates from a study of blood T cell repertoires in COVID-19. Looking at the study overall: From T cells, B-cell-depleted T cells, or PBMCs came the material, which was cDNA or gDNA.

The CDR3 totals 15 residues. Germline CDR1 is SGDLS and CDR2 is YYNGEE. V was pared by 4 bases and J by 4 bases, with 7 bases of the junction left unmatched. TCRdb's copy holds only in-frame clones and misses some; the assay was immunoSEQ multiplex PCR. Of 350,000 to 400,000 clones listed, approximately 84% are singletons. The source material was PBMCs or T cells enriched from blood (not recorded which). This TCR came from a woman under 40 who had recovered from COVID-19. V is TRBV9 and J is TRBJ2-7; TRBD2 matches 11 bases. The CDR3 reads CASSISGGAEYEQYF. CDR3 DNA sequence: TGTGCCAGCAGCATTAGCGGGGGGGCCGAATACGAGCAGTACTTC. Full variable domain (missing parts from reference TRBV9 and TRBJ2-7): DSGVTQTPKHLITATGQRVTLRCSPRSGDLSVYWYQQSLDQGLQFLIQYYNGEERAKGNILERFSAQQFPDLHSELNLSSLELGDSALYFCASSISGGAEYEQYFGPGTRLTVT.